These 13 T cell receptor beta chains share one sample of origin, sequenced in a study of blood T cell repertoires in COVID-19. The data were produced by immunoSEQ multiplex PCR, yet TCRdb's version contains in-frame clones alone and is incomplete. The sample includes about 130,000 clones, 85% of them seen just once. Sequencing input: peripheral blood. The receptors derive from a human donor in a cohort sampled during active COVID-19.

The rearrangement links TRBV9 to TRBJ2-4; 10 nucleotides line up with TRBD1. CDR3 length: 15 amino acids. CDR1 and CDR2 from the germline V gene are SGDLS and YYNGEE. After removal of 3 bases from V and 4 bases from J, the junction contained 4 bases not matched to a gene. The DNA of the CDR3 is TGTGCCAGCAGCGCAGCGGGACAGGGGAAAAACATTCAGTACTTC. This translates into CASSAAGQGKNIQYF.

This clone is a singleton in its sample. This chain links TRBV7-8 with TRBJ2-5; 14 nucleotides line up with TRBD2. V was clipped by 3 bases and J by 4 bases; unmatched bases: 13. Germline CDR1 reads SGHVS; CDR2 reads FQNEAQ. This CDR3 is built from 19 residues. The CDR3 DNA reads TGTGCCAGCAGCTTTCCCCCTGGGACTAGCGGGAGCGGCGGAGAGACCCAGTACTTC. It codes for CASSFPPGTSGSGGETQYF.

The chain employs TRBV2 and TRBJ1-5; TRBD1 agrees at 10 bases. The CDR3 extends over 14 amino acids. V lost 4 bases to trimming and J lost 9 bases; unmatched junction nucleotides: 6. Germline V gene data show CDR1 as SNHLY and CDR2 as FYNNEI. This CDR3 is CASSAGQGTRPQHF. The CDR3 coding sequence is TGTGCCAGCAGTGCGGGACAGGGGACTCGGCCCCAGCATTTT.

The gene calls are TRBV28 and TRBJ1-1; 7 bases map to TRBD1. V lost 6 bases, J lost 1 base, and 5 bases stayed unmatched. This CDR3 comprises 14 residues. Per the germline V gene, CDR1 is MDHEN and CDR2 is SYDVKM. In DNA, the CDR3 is TGTGCCAGCAGGGGGACAGTTAGGAACACTGAAGCTTTCTTT. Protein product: CASRGTVRNTEAFF. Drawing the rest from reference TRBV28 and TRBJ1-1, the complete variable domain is DVKVTQSSRYLVKRTGEKVFLECVQDMDHENMFWYRQDPGLGLRLIYFSYDVKMKEKGDIPEGYSVSREKKERFSLILESASTNQTSMYLCASRGTVRNTEAFFGQGTRLTVV.

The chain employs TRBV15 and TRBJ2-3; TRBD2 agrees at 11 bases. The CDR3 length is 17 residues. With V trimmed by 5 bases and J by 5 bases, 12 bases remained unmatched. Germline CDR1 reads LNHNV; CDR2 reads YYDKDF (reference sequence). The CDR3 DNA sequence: TGTGCCACCAGCGGGGACTTAGCGGGGGGGCCCCTAGATACGCAGTATTTT. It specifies CATSGDLAGGPLDTQYF.

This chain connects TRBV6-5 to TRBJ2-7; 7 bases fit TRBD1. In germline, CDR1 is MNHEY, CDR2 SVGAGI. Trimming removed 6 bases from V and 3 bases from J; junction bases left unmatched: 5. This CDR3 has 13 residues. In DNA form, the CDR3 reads TGTGCCAGCAGCAAGACAGGGAACTACGAGCAGTACTTC. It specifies CASSKTGNYEQYF.

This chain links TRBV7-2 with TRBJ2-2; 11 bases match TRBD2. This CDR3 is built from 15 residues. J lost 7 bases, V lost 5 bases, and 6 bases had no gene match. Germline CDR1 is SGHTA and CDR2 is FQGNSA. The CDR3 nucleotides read TGTGCCAGCAGCATTCTAGCGGGAGGTAACGGGGAGCTGTTTTTT. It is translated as CASSILAGGNGELFF. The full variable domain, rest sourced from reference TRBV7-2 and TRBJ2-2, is GAGVSQSPSNKVTEKGKDVELRCDPISGHTALYWYRQSLGQGLEFLIYFQGNSAPDKSGLPSDRFSAERTGGSVSTLTIQRTQQEDSAVYLCASSILAGGNGELFFGEGSRLTVL.

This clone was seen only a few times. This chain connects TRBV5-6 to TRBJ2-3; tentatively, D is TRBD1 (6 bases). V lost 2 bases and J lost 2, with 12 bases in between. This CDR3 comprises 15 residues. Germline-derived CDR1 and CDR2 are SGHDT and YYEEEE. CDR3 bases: TGTGCCAGCAGCTTCCAAGGGACACCCACAGATACGCAGTATTTT. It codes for CASSFQGTPTDTQYF.

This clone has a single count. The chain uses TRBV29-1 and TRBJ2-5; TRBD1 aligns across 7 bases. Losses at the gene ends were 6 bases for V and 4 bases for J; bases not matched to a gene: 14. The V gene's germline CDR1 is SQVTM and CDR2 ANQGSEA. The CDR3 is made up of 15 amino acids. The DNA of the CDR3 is TGCAGCGTGGACAGGCGCCCCTCCCTACTAGAGACCCAGTACTTC. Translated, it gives CSVDRRPSLLETQYF.

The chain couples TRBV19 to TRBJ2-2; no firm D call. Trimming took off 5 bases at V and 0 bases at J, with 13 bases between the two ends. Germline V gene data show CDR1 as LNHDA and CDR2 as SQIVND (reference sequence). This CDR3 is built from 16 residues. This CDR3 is CASSLPGPANTGELFF. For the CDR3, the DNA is TGTGCCAGTAGTTTGCCTGGGCCCGCGAACACCGGGGAGCTGTTTTTT.

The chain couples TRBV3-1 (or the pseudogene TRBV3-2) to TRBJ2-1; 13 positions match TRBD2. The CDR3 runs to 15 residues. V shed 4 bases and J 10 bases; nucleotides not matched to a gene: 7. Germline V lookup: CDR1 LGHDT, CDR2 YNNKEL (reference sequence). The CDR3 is CASSPGTSGVGEQFF. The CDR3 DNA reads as TGTGCCAGCAGCCCTGGGACTAGCGGGGTCGGAGAGCAGTTCTTC.

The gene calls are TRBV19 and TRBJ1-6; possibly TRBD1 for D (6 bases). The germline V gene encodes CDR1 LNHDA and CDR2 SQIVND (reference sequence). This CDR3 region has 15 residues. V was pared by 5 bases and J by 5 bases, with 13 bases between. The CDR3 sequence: CASSPDSVNNSPLHF. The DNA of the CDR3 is TGTGCCAGTAGTCCGGACAGCGTTAATAATTCACCCCTCCACTTT.

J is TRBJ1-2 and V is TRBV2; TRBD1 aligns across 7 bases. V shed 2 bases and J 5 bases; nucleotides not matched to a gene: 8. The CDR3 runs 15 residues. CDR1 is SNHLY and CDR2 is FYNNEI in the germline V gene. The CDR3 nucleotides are TGTGCCAGCAGTGAACTCCGAGGGGGCCCTTATGGCTACACCTTC. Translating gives CASSELRGGPYGYTF.